The clone carrying this T cell receptor (beta chain) was seen more than once but under ten times. The sample belongs to a study of T cells after yellow fever vaccination. TCRdb re-called the 5' RACE reads with MiXCR, one entry per CDR3 protein. This sample has about 42,000 distinct CDR3 sequences, with about 6.3% found just once. In germline, CDR1 is SGHTA, CDR2 FQGTGA. This CDR3 has 15 residues. Trimming stripped 1 base from V and 0 bases from J, with 8 bases between. The chain has TRBV7-3 and TRBJ2-3; D is ambiguous. The sequence derives from a man between 25 and 39 years old who received the YFV17D yellow fever vaccine. The source material was PBMCs, either bulk or a sorted T-cell subset (CD4+, CD8+, memory, or dextramer-sorted; not recorded which), sampled 45 days after the yellow fever booster vaccination. CDR3 in amino acids: CASSLMGLSTDTQYF. CDR3 nucleotides: TGTGCCAGCAGCTTAATGGGCCTAAGCACAGATACGCAGTATTTT.